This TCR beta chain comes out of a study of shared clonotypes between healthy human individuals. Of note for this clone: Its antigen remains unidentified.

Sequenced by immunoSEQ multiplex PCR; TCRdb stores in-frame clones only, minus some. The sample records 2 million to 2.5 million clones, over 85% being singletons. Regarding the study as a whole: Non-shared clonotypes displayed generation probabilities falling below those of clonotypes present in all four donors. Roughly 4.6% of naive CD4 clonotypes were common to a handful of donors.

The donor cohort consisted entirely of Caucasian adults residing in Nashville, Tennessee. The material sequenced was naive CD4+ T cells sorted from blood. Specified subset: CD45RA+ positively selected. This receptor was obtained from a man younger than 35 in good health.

CDR3 DNA sequence: TGTGCCAGCAGCCCCGGATGGGACACTGAAGCTTTCTTT. Its translation: CASSPGWDTEAFF. This sequence joins TRBV7-9 and TRBJ1-1, with D hard to call. In germline, CDR1 is SEHNR, CDR2 FQNEAQ (reference sequence). The germline V and J ends were trimmed by 5 bases and 3 bases, with 10 bases remaining between them. The CDR3 length is 13 residues. Full variable domain (missing parts from reference TRBV7-9 and TRBJ1-1): DTGVSQNPRHKITKRGQNVTFRCDPISEHNRLYWYRQTLGQGPEFLTYFQNEAQLEKSRLLSDRFSAERPKGSFSTLEIQRTEQGDSAMYLCASSPGWDTEAFFGQGTRLTVV.